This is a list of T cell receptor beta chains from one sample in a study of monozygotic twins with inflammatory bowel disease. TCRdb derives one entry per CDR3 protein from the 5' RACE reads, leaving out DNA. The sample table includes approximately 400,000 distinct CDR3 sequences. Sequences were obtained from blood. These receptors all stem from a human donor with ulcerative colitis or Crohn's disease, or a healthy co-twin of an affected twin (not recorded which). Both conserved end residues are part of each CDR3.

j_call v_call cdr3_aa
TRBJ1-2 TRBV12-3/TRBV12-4 CASLFDRGLFYGYTF
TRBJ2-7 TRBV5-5 CASSRDRGSETYEQYF
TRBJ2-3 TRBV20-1 CSATPRGLAGWTDTQYF
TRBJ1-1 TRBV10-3 CAIRETGGEAFF
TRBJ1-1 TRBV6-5 CASSYPTGLGTEAFF
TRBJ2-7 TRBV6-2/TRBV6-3 CASSSLVGDEQYF
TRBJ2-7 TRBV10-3 CAINTGQGYEQYF
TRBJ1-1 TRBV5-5 CASSLPGWSTEAFF
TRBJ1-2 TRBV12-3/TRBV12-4 CASSFGGGVDGYTF
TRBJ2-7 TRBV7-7 CASSPSGHSYEQYF
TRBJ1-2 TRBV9 CASSVGMGRDYGYTF
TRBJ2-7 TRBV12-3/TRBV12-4 CASSPGQGLVEQYF
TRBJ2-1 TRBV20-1 CSARDRDTYNEQFF
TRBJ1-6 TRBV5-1 CASSLRAATSLSHSPLHF
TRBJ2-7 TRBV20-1 CSAIPPGQYEQYF
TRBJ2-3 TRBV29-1 CSVDRSGGNTDTQYF
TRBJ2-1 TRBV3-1 CASSQDIAVNYNEQFF
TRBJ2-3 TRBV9 CASTPRSRSFTDTQYF
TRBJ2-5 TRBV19 CASSVSGQGETQYF
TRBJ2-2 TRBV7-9 CASGPGQHGELFF
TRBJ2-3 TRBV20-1 CSARTGLSTDTQYF
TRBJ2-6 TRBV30 CAWSIGGANVLTF
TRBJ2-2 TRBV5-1 CASSPTGDTGELFF
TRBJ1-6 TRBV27 CATRIGSSYNSPLHF
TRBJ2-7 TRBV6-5 CASSAGQDYEQYF
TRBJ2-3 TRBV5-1 CASSPTGGGATDTQYF
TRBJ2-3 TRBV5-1 CASSSYPGAETSTDTQYF
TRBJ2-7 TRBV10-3 CAISEGVEWSYEQYF